The 6 T cell receptor beta chains in this list originate from one sample, sequenced in a study of T cell clones after liver transplantation. The assay was immunoSEQ multiplex PCR, and TCRdb's table has in-frame clones only and misses some. The top ten hold approximately 35% of the sample, which has roughly 20,000 clones, 80% seen once. Sequencing used CD8+ T cells from blood, obtained around 48 months after liver transplant. The receptors shown here come from a human patient who received a liver transplant. T cells may partly derive from the graft donor.

The chain carries TRBV5-1 and TRBJ2-2, with a tentative D call TRBD2 (6 bases). There are 15 residues in the CDR3. Trimming took 4 bases from V and 7 from J, leaving 17 bases between them. Per the germline V gene, CDR1 is SGHRS and CDR2 is YFSETQ. CDR3 region: CASSPSDGGIGELFF. CDR3 in DNA: TGCGCCAGCAGCCCCTCGGACGGGGGAATCGGGGAGCTGTTTTTT.

A single count supports this clone. The chain links TRBV7-2 to TRBJ2-7; TRBD1 might be the D (6 bases). V was cut by 5 bases and J by 3 bases, with 17 bases left in between. The V gene's germline CDR1 is SGHTA and CDR2 FQGNSA. The CDR3 is made up of 15 amino acids. CDR3 DNA: TGTGCCAGCAGCGCCAGGACGACAGGTGACTACGAGCAGTACTTC. Translation: CASSARTTGDYEQYF. Full variable domain (remainder filled in from reference TRBV7-2 and TRBJ2-7): GAGVSQSPSNKVTEKGKDVELRCDPISGHTALYWYRQSLGQGLEFLIYFQGNSAPDKSGLPSDRFSAERTGGSVSTLTIQRTQQEDSAVYLCASSARTTGDYEQYFGPGTRLTVT.

This clone was seen more than once but under ten times. This chain links TRBV6-4 with TRBJ2-3; D perhaps matches TRBD1 (5 bases). CDR1 and CDR2 from the germline V gene are MRHNA and SNTAGT. V shed 3 bases and J shed 1 base, with 5 bases lying between them. This CDR3 has 13 residues. The CDR3 here is CASSEGGTDTQYF. Written as DNA, the CDR3 is TGTGCCAGCAGTGAAGGGGGCACAGATACGCAGTATTTT.

The chain uses TRBV9 and TRBJ1-4; a possible D gene is TRBD1 (5 bases). Trimming cost V 10 bases and J 7 bases, with 17 bases left between them. The CDR3 has 13 amino acids. Per germline, CDR1 SGDLS and CDR2 YYNGEE. Written as DNA, the CDR3 is TGTGCCGACAGACACTCCCTGGGTGAAAAACTGTTTTTT. It translates to CADRHSLGEKLFF.

This rearrangement joins TRBV11-2 to TRBJ1-3; the D gene is possibly TRBD1 (5 bases). The germline gives CDR1 SGHAT, CDR2 FQNNGV. Trimming shortened V by 1 base and J by 8 bases, and 12 bases separated the two germline ends. The CDR3 runs to 14 residues. The CDR3 here is CASSLAGQAYTIYF. CDR3 in DNA: TGTGCCAGCAGCTTAGCGGGGCAGGCGTACACCATATATTTT.

V usage is TRBV5-6 and J usage is TRBJ2-3, with unresolved D. The CDR3 has 14 residues. Germline CDR1 reads SGHDT; CDR2 reads YYEEEE. Trimming pared 0 bases from V and 5 bases from J, leaving 10 bases between. The CDR3 sequence: CASSLVTFEDTQYF. The CDR3 DNA reads TGTGCCAGCAGCTTGGTAACTTTCGAAGATACGCAGTATTTT.